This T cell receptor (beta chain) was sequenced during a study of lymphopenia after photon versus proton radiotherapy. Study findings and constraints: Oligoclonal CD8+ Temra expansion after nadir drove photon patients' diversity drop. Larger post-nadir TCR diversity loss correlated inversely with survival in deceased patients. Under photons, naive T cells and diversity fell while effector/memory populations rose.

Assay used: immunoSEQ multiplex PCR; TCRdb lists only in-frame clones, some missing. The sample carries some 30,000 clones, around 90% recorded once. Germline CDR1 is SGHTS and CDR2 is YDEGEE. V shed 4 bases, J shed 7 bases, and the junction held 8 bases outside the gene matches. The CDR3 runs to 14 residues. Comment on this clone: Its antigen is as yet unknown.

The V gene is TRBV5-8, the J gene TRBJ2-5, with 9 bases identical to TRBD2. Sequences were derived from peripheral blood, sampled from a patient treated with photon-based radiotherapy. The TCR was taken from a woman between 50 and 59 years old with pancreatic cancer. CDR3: CASSTRGGEATQYF. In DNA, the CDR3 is TGTGCCAGCAGCACCCGCGGGGGGGAGGCGACCCAGTACTTC.